The 9 T cell receptor beta chains in this list originate from one sample, sequenced in a study of shared clonotypes between healthy human individuals. Sequencing was performed with immunoSEQ multiplex PCR; in TCRdb, only in-frame clones are kept and a portion is missing. The sample holds about 490,000 clones, about 80% seen once. Sequencing input: PBMCs. These receptors came from a woman aged 35 to 49 in good health. Some clones in this sample may be carry-over from other donors' samples.

This chain connects TRBV2 to TRBJ2-7; D remains unclear. The CDR3 sequence is 10 residues long. Trimming removed 8 bases at V and 1 base at J, with 3 bases between. Per germline, CDR1 SNHLY and CDR2 FYNNEI. CDR3 sequence: CASQSYEQYF. CDR3 DNA sequence: TGTGCCAGCCAATCCTACGAGCAGTACTTC.

Of note for this clone: The same CDR3 also results from other DNA sequences found in this sample. This rearrangement joins TRBV7-7 to TRBJ2-1; D call uncertain. The CDR3 consists of 13 residues. Germline CDR1 is SSHAT and CDR2 is FNYEAQ (reference sequence). The germline V and J ends were trimmed by 1 base and 1 base, with 2 bases remaining between them. The CDR3 sequence is CASSLGSYNEQFF. The DNA of the CDR3 is TGTGCCAGCAGCTTAGGTTCCTACAATGAGCAGTTCTTC.

The chain has TRBV6-1 and TRBJ2-1; tentative D call: TRBD1 (5 bases). CDR1 is MNHNS, CDR2 SASEGT, per germline. Trimming pared 7 bases from V and 8 bases from J, leaving 9 bases between. The CDR3 sequence is 11 residues long. CDR3: CASTGFDEQFF. CDR3 bases: TGTGCCAGCACAGGGTTCGATGAGCAGTTCTTC.

The table lists this clone with a few counts. The rearrangement uses TRBV29-1 and TRBJ2-1; tentative D call: TRBD2 (5 bases). V was clipped by 4 bases and J by 4 bases, with 20 bases between them. CDR1 is SQVTM, CDR2 ANQGSEA, per germline. This CDR3 is built from 16 residues. CDR3 region: CSVAVIGGSTYNEQFF. CDR3 DNA sequence: TGCAGCGTTGCTGTGATCGGAGGATCTACTTACAATGAGCAGTTCTTC.

To note about this clone: With only one base between it and a far larger clone, this is likely a read error. V and J are TRBV29-1 and TRBJ1-2, with 7 nucleotides matching TRBD1. The CDR3 loop spans 13 amino acids. From germline, CDR1 is SQVTM and CDR2 ANQGSEA. The CDR3 coding sequence is TGCAGCGCCGGGACAGATTTTAACTATGGCCACACCTTC. Residues: CSAGTDFNYGHTF.

The gene calls are TRBV5-6 and TRBJ1-2, with a tentative D call TRBD1 (5 bases). Germline V gives CDR1 SGHDT, CDR2 YYEEEE. Deletions cut 3 bases from V and 0 bases from J, with 15 bases between. The CDR3 length is 16 residues. CDR3 in DNA: TGTGCCAGCAGCTCAATTTGGGACGGTTCTAACTATGGCTACACCTTC. Protein sequence: CASSSIWDGSNYGYTF.

The V and J genes are TRBV27 and TRBJ2-2; 9 bases are a match to TRBD1. CDR1 is MNHEY and CDR2 is SMNVEV in the germline V gene (reference sequence). Trimming removed 6 bases from V and 7 bases from J; junction bases left unmatched: 6. This CDR3 contains 14 residues. Here the CDR3 reads CASRLQGAGGELFF. CDR3 bases: TGTGCCAGCAGATTACAGGGGGCGGGCGGGGAGCTGTTTTTT.

The chain couples TRBV5-4 to TRBJ2-3; D unresolved. Looked up from germline, CDR1 is SGHNT and CDR2 is YYREEE (reference sequence). V was pared by 4 bases and J by 4 bases, with 13 bases between. The CDR3 is 14 residues long. The CDR3 nucleotides read TGTGCCAGCAGCCTGAACCGTGGGTCAGATACGCAGTATTTT. Translated, it gives CASSLNRGSDTQYF.

This clone was observed once. The rearrangement uses TRBV29-1 and TRBJ2-7; 7 nucleotides match TRBD1. The length of the CDR3 is 11 residues. Trimming removed 6 bases from V and 5 bases from J; junction bases left unmatched: 4. The germline CDR1 and CDR2 sequences are SQVTM and ANQGSEA. The CDR3 protein is CSVQTGDEQYF. For the CDR3, the DNA is TGCAGCGTCCAAACAGGGGACGAGCAGTACTTC.